This TCR beta chain was identified during a study of identical twins. Study-level findings and limits: Some out-of-frame alpha sequences were shared by twins, and these showed excess low generation probability.

This clonotype was detected many times. The antigen is undetermined. Trimming removed 6 bases at V and 2 bases at J, with 15 bases between. The CDR3 contains 15 residues. Unique molecular identifiers were present on the cDNA, which also gained a universal primer site by template switching. TCRdb re-called the 5' RACE reads through MiXCR, storing one row per CDR3 protein. This table holds about 100,000 distinct CDR3 sequences, 5.9% found once. Material: memory T cells sorted from blood. The chain recombines TRBV12-3 or TRBV12-4 with TRBJ2-3, with no clear D. This sequence originates from a woman aged 45-65 years in good health. The DNA for the CDR3 is TGTGCCAGCAGGGGAACTGGAACTTCCACAGATACGCAGTATTTT. It translates to CASRGTGTSTDTQYF.